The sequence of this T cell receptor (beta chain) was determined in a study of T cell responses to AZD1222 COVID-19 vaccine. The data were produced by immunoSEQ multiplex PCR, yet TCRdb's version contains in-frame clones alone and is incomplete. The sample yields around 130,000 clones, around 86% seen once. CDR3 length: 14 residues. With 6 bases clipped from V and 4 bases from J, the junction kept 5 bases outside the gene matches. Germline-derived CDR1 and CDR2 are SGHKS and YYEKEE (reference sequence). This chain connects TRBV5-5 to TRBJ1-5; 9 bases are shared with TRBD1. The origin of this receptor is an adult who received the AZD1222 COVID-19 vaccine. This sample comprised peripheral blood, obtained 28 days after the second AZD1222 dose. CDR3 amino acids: CASTWGTGNQPQHF. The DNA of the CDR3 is TGTGCCAGCACCTGGGGGACAGGGAATCAGCCCCAGCATTTT.